This T cell receptor beta chain stems from a study of blood T cells in healthy people across ages. Donation came from healthy Caucasian individuals in Russia who were aged about 6 to 95. Samples each yielded at least 5 micrograms of total RNA. The second PCR ran about 6 to 11 cycles with a sample-barcoded 5' primer and J-beta primers. Researchers report that a template-switch adaptor with 12 random nucleotides tagged each cDNA molecule. TCRdb redid the calling of the 5' RACE reads with MiXCR, one entry per CDR3 protein. This table has roughly 1,100,000 distinct CDR3 sequences, under 30% appearing once. Germline values: CDR1 MDHEN, CDR2 SYDVKM. V lost 2 bases to trimming and J lost 0 bases; unmatched junction nucleotides: 4. This CDR3 region has 17 residues. These data also featured in a second study, about T cells of mothers and their children. Turning to that study: For each mother, over 8 million TCR beta CDR3 reads were obtained, and for each child, about 3 million.

This TCR came from a girl aged 2 to 9 in good health. The source material was blood. The rearrangement uses TRBV28 and TRBJ1-6; 7 bases align to TRBD1. Written as DNA, the CDR3 is TGTGCCAGCAGTTTAGGGACAGCCAGCTCCTATAATTCACCCCTCCACTTT. Translated, it gives CASSLGTASSYNSPLHF.